What follows is one T cell receptor (beta chain) and its context. The V and J ends lost 5 bases and 2 bases, in that order; junction bases with no gene match: 8. Germline assignment: CDR1 MNHEY and CDR2 SMNVEV (reference sequence). The length of the CDR3 is 15 residues. The sample comes from a study of cytomegalovirus exposure and HLA in healthy donors. About the research overall: The roughly 120 validation repertoires and the 650 to 850 first-cohort repertoires shared a platform, a later analysis reported.

Method: immunoSEQ multiplex PCR; TCRdb's copy keeps in-frame clones and lacks some. This sample has under 200,000 clones; just under 90% occur once, and the top ten carry 3.5% to 4.5%. Source material: PBMCs. The rearrangement uses TRBV27 and TRBJ1-1; 7 nucleotides line up with TRBD1. This receptor was taken from a man aged 18 to 29 in good health and CMV-seropositive. The CDR3 region is CASSPGTARNTEAFF. The CDR3 nucleotides are TGTGCCAGCAGTCCGGGGACAGCTAGAAACACTGAAGCTTTCTTT.